The T cell receptor beta chain under discussion was sequenced for a study of blood T cell repertoires in COVID-19. Study background: There were acute and convalescent COVID-19 samples, and they came from the United States, Italy and Spain.

V was pared by 5 bases and J by 4 bases, with 7 bases of the junction left unmatched. CDR1 and CDR2 from the germline V gene are PRHDT and FYEKMQ (reference sequence). The CDR3 has 15 amino acids. Clones were sequenced by immunoSEQ multiplex PCR, and TCRdb holds only the in-frame ones, with some missing. The sample shows hundreds of thousands of clones, about 85% of them seen only once. This receptor was identified in a woman under 30 who had recovered from COVID-19. What was sequenced was peripheral blood. The gene calls are TRBV13 and TRBJ2-3; TRBD1 matches at 9 bases. The CDR3 reads CASSTTGGSADTQYF. The DNA for the CDR3 is TGTGCCAGCAGCACGACAGGGGGTAGTGCAGATACGCAGTATTTT.